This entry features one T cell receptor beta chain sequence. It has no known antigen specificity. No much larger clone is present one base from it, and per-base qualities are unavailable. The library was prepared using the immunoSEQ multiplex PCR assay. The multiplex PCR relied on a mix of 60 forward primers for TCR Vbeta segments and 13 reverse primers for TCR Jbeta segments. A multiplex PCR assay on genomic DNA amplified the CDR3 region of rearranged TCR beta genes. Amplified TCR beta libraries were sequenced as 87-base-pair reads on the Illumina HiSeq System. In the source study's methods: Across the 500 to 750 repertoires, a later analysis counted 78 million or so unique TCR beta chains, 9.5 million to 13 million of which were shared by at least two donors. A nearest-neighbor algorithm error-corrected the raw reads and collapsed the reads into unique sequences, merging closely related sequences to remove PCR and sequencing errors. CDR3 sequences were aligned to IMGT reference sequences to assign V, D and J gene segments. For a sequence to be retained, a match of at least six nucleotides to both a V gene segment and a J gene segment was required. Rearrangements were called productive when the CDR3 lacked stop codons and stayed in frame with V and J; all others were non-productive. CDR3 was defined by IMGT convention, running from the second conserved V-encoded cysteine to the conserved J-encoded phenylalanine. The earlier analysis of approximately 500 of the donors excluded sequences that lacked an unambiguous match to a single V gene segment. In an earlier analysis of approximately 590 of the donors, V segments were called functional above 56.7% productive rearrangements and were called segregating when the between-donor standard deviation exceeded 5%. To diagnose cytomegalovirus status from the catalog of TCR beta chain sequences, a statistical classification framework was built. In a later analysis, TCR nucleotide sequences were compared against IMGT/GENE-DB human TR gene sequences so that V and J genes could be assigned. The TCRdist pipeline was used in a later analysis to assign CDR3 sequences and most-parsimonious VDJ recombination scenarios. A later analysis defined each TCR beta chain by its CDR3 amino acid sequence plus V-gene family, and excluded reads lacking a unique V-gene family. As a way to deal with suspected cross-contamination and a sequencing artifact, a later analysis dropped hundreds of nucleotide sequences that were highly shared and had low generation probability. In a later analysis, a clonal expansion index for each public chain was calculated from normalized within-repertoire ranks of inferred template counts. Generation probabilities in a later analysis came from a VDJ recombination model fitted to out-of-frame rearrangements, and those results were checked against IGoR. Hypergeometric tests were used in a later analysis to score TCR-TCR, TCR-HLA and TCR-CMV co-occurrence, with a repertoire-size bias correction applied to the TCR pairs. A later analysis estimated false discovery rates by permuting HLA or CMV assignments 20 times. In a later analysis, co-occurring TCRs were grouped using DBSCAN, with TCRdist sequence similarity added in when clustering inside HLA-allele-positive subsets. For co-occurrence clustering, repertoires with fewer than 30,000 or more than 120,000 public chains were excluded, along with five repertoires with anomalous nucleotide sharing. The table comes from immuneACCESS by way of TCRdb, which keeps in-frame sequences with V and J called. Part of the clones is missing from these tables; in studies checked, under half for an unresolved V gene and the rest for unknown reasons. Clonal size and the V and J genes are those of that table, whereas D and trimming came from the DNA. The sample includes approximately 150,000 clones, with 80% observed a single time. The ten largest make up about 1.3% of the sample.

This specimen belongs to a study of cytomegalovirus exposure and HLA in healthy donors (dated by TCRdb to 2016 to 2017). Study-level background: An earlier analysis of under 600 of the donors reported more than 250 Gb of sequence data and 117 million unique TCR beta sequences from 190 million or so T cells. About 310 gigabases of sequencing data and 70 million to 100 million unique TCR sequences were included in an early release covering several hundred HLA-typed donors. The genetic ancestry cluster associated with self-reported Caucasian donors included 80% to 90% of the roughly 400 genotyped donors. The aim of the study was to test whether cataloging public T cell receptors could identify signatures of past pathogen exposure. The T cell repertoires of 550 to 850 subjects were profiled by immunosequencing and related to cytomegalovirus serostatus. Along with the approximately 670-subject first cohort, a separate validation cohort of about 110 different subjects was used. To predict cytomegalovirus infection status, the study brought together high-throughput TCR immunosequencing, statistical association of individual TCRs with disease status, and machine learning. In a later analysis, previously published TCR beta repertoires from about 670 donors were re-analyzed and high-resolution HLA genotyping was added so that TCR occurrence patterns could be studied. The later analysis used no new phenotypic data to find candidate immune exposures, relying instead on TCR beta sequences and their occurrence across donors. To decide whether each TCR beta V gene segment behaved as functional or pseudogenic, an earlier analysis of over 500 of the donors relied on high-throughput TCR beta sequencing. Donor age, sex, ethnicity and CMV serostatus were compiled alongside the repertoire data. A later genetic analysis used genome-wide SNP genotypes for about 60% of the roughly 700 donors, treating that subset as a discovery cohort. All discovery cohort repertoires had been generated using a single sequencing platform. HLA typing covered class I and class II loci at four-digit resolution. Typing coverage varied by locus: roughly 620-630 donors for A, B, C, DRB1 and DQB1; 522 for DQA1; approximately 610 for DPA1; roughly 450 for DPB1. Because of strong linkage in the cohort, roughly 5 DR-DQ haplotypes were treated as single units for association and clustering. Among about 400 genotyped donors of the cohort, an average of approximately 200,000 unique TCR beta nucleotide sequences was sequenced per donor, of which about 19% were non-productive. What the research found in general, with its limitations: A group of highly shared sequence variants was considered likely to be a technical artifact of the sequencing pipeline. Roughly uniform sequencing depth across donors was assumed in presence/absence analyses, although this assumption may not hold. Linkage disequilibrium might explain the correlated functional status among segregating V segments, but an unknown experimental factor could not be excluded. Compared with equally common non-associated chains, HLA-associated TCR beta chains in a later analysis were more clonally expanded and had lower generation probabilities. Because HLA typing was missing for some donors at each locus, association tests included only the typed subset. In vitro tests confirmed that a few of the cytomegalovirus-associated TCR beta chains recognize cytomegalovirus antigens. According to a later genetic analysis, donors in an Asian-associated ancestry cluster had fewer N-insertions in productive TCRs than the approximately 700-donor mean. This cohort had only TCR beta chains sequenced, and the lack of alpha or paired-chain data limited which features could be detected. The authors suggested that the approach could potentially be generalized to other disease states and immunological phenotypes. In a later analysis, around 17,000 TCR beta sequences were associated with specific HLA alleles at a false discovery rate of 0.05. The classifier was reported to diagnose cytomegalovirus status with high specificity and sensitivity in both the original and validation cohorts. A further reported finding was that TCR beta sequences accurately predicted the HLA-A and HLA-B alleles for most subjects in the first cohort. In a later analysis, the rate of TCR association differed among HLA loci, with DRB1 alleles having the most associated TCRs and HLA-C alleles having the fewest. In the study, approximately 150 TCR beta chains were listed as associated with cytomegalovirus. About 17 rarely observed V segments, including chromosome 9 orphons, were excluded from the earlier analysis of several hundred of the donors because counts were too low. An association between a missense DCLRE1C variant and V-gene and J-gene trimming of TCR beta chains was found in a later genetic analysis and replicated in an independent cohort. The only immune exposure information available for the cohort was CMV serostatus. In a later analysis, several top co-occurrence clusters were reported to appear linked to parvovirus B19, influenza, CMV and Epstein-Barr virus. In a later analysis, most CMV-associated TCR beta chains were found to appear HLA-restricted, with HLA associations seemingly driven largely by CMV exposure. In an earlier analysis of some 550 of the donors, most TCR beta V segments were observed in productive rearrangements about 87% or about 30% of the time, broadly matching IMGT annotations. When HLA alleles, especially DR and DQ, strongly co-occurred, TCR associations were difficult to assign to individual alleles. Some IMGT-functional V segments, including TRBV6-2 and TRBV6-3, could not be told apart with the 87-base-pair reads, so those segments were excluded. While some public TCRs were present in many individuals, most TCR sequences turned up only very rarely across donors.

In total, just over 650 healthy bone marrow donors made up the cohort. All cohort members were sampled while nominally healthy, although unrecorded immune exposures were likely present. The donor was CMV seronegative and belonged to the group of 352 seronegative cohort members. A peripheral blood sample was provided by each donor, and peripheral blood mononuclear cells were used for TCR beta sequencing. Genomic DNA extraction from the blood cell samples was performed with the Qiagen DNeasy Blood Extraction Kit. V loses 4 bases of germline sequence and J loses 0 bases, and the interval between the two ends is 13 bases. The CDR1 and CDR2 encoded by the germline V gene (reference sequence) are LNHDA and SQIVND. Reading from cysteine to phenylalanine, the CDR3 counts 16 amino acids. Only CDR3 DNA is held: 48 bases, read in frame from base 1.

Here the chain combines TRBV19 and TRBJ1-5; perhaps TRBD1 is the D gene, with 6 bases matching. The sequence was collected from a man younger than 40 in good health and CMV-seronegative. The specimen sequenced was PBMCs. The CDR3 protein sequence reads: CASSSRTVNSNQPQHF. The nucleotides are TGTGCCAGTAGTAGCCGGACAGTTAATAGCAATCAGCCCCAGCATTTT.